This T cell receptor (beta chain) was captured by sequencing in a study of shared clonotypes between healthy human individuals. Study-wide findings and caveats: Researchers sampled blood only, noting tissue repertoires likely differ.

It was across several immunoSEQ plates that each subset's genomic DNA was evenly split. Using ten immunoSEQ deep assay plates, investigators sequenced unsorted PBMC DNA. Profiling relied on immunoSEQ multiplex PCR, and the TCRdb table lists in-frame clones only, not all of them. The sample records 400,000 to 550,000 clones, 79% being singletons. Notes on this clone: The antigen is undetermined.

Each donor was a Caucasian adult residing in Nashville, Tennessee. Germline assignment: CDR1 SQVTM and CDR2 ANQGSEA. V was shortened by 6 bases and J by 4 bases, with 15 bases between the two germline ends. The CDR3 is 13 amino acids. This sequence joins TRBV29-1 and TRBJ1-2; D might be TRBD1 (6 bases). The source of this sequence is a woman in her 40s in good health. Some clones in this sample may be carry-over from other donors' samples. The sequencing input was PBMCs. This chain's CDR3 is CSVDSGRGYGYTF. In nucleotides, the CDR3 is TGCAGCGTGGATAGTGGCAGGGGCTATGGCTACACCTTC. Combining the CDR3 with reference TRBV29-1 and TRBJ1-2 gives the whole variable domain SAVISQKPSRDICQRGTSLTIQCQVDSQVTMMFWYRQQPGQSLTLIATANQGSEATYESGFVIDKFPISRPNLTFSTLTVSNMSPEDSSIYLCSVDSGRGYGYTFGSGTRLTVV.